A selection of T cell receptor beta chains follows, all from one sample in a study of a mutant IDH1 vaccine in newly diagnosed glioma. This table comes from immunoSEQ multiplex PCR, and its TCRdb copy is limited to in-frame clones, with some not included. Of 30,000 to 40,000 clones in the sample, 81% were seen once. Their antigen targets remain unknown. The input for sequencing was PBMCs, taken from a glioma patient whose treatment included an IDH1 peptide vaccine. Source of these receptors: a man in his fifties or sixties with glioma. Both conserved end residues are part of each CDR3. A D gene is named only where the DNA matches it firmly. Not all rows give a size; the values are once, few, many and, for expanded clones, a class.

D,V,size,J,CDR3,DNA
-,TRBV4-1,-,TRBJ1-1,CASSQGRGSEAFF,TGCGCCAGCAGCCAAGGGCGTGGGAGTGAAGCTTTCTTT
-,TRBV4-2,-,TRBJ2-2,CASSQGQENTGELFF,TGTGCCAGCAGCCAAGGACAGGAGAACACCGGGGAGCTGTTTTTT
-,TRBV29-1,-,TRBJ2-2,CSVETNTGELFF,TGCAGCGTTGAGACTAACACCGGGGAGCTGTTTTTT
-,TRBV30,-,TRBJ1-1,CAWSRNTEAFF,TGTGCCTGGAGTAGGAACACTGAAGCTTTCTTT
-,TRBV4-1,-,TRBJ2-1,CASSQGNYNEQFF,TGCGCCAGCAGCCAAGGAAACTATAATGAGCAGTTCTTC
-,TRBV6-5,-,TRBJ2-4,CASRSAAQEPNPYF,TGTGCCAGCAGATCCGCGGCCCAAGAGCCTAACCCGTACTTC
-,TRBV5-5,few,TRBJ2-7,CASSLTGSEQYF,TGTGCCAGCAGCCTCACAGGGAGCGAGCAGTACTTC
TRBD2,TRBV5-1,-,TRBJ2-3,CASSRGTSGSEDTQYF,TGCGCCAGCTCCCGCGGAACTAGCGGGAGCGAGGATACGCAGTATTTT
-,TRBV4-1,-,TRBJ1-5,CASSQVWQPQHF,TGCGCCAGCAGCCAAGTCTGGCAGCCCCAGCATTTT
-,TRBV20-1,-,TRBJ1-1,CSAYVLSEAFF,TGCAGTGCTTACGTCCTTTCTGAAGCTTTCTTT
TRBD1,TRBV6-6,-,TRBJ2-1,CASSYPGTGANEQFF,TGTGCCAGCAGTTACCCCGGGACAGGGGCCAATGAGCAGTTCTTC
-,TRBV27,-,TRBJ1-5,CASRYSSNQPQHF,TGTGCCAGCAGGTACAGTAGCAATCAGCCCCAGCATTTT
-,TRBV27,few,TRBJ1-5,CASSLLGADQPQHF,TGTGCCAGCAGTTTACTAGGGGCGGATCAGCCCCAGCATTTT
-,TRBV6-1,once,TRBJ1-4,CASSEAWGCEKLFF,TGTGCCAGCAGTGAAGCGTGGGGCTGCGAAAAACTGTTTTTT
TRBD1,TRBV9,-,TRBJ1-2,CASSAQEGAGGYTF,TGTGCCAGCAGCGCTCAGGAGGGGGCCGGTGGCTACACCTTC
TRBD1,TRBV7-2,-,TRBJ2-5,CASSNGDRYETQYF,TGTGCCAGCAGCAACGGGGACAGATATGAGACCCAGTACTTC
-,TRBV19,-,TRBJ2-1,CASSISGGGSINEQFF,TGTGCCAGTAGTATTTCAGGGGGGGGCAGCATCAATGAGCAGTTCTTC
-,TRBV4-1,-,TRBJ1-5,CASSQMTATGNQPQHF,TGCGCCAGCAGCCAAATGACAGCCACAGGCAATCAGCCCCAGCATTTT
-,TRBV19,-,TRBJ1-6,CASSISKNSPLHF,TGTGCCAGTAGTATTTCAAAAAATTCACCCCTCCACTTT
-,TRBV11-3,-,TRBJ2-1,CASSLDSPSYNEQFF,TGTGCCAGCAGCTTAGATTCTCCTTCCTACAATGAGCAGTTCTTC
-,TRBV7-2,-,TRBJ2-1,CASSLAVGGEQFF,TGTGCCAGCAGCTTAGCAGTCGGCGGTGAGCAGTTCTTC
TRBD2,TRBV5-1,-,TRBJ2-1,CASSLLVSGGSKQFF,TGCGCCAGCAGCTTGCTAGTTAGCGGGGGGTCTAAGCAGTTCTTC
-,TRBV18,-,TRBJ2-2,CASSPAPAIGELFF,TGTGCCAGCTCACCTGCTCCAGCGATCGGGGAGCTGTTTTTT
-,TRBV7-6,-,TRBJ2-6,CASSVTGSLSGANVLTF,TGTGCCAGCAGCGTGACCGGGTCTCTCTCTGGGGCCAACGTCCTGACTTTC
-,TRBV7-2,-,TRBJ1-1,CASSLGVSTEAFF,TGTGCCAGCAGCCTGGGGGTGAGCACTGAAGCTTTCTTT
TRBD2,TRBV5-4,few,TRBJ2-5,CASSFGGGRSARAQYF,TGTGCCAGCAGCTTTGGGGGCGGGAGGTCGGCGCGAGCCCAGTACTTC
-,TRBV4-1,-,TRBJ1-1,CASSQDSLNTEAFF,TGCGCCAGCAGCCAGGACAGCCTGAACACTGAAGCTTTCTTT
-,TRBV7-2,-,TRBJ2-1,CASSLFGLTSYNEQFF,TGTGCCAGCAGCTTATTCGGGCTAACCTCCTACAATGAGCAGTTCTTC
TRBD1,TRBV5-5,-,TRBJ1-5,CASSLSFTGVNQPQHF,TGTGCCAGCAGCTTGTCCTTCACAGGGGTCAATCAGCCCCAGCATTTT
TRBD1,TRBV19,-,TRBJ2-7,CASRLTGGSPYEQYF,TGTGCCAGTAGACTTACAGGGGGCAGCCCCTACGAGCAGTACTTC